This TCR beta chain was profiled in a study of T cell responses to AZD1222 COVID-19 vaccine. Libraries were prepared by immunoSEQ multiplex PCR; TCRdb keeps only in-frame clonotypes and omits some of them. The sample records about 100,000 clones, 85% to 90% being singletons. The clonotype originates from an adult in good health. Sample: peripheral blood, taken on day 0 of AZD1222 vaccination.

CDR3 nucleotides: TGTGCCAGCAGCTTTCGTAGGGCCTACGAGCAGTACTTC. Encoded protein: CASSFRRAYEQYF. The V and J genes are TRBV6-5 and TRBJ2-7; D call uncertain. Germline CDR1 and CDR2: MNHEY and SVGAGI. The length of the CDR3 is 13 residues. V dropped 6 bases and J dropped 2 bases, with 11 bases sitting between them.